Each of the 10 T cell receptor beta chains below was sequenced from the same sample in a study of T cells in Graves' hyperthyroidism and ophthalmopathy. RNA transcripts served as the template for amplifying TCR beta CDR3 regions. The HTBI primer set was used in a first-round RT-PCR of the TCR CDR3. TCRdb called the multiplex PCR reads again in MiXCR, with one record for every CDR3 protein. The data show some 350,000 distinct CDR3 sequences, with 15% to 19% seen just once and about 27% held by the top ten. The sequenced sample was blood. These receptors originate from a young woman with Graves' hyperthyroidism that later progressed to Graves' ophthalmopathy.

The rearrangement joins TRBV7-9 to TRBJ2-3, with D tentatively TRBD2 (7 bases). The CDR3 runs to 19 residues. V was cut by 3 bases and J by 4 bases, with 26 bases left in between. Looked up from germline, CDR1 is SEHNR and CDR2 is FQNEAQ (reference sequence). CDR3 sequence reads: CASSFKRGGLNGRSDTQYF. CDR3 nucleotides: TGTGCCAGCAGCTTCAAAAGGGGGGGTCTGAACGGGAGGTCAGATACGCAGTATTTT.

The chain recombines TRBV3-2 with TRBJ2-2; TRBD2, the table's D call, lacks a check against the DNA. TRBV3-2 is classified as a pseudogene. The CDR3 spans 12 residues. This CDR3 reads CASSQAEWPMFF. Here the CDR3 DNA reads TGTGCCAGCAGCCAAGCGGAGTGGCCCATGTTTTTT.

This clonotype was seen ten or more times. V gene TRBV5-1 combines with J gene TRBJ2-3; 8 bases line up with TRBD2. CDR1 SGHRS and CDR2 YFSETQ come from the germline V gene. This CDR3 spans 16 amino acids. J gave up 5 bases and V 1 base, and 9 bases lay outside the gene matches. CDR3 sequence (DNA): TGCGCCAGCAGCTTGTTGGCGGGAGGTGGACAAGATACGCAGTATTTT. Protein sequence: CASSLLAGGGQDTQYF.

This clonotype showed up just once. The V gene is TRBV15, the J gene TRBJ2-1, with 9 bases aligning to TRBD2. The J segment lost 8 bases and the V segment lost 0 bases, leaving 14 bases of the junction unmatched. Germline lookup yields CDR1 LNHNV and CDR2 YYDKDF (reference sequence). This CDR3 is 18 amino acids long. The CDR3 loop is CATSRDSGSGKTLDEQFF. The DNA for the CDR3 is TGTGCCACCAGCAGAGATAGCGGGAGTGGTAAAACACTCGATGAGCAGTTCTTC.

This clonotype was recorded a few times. The gene calls are TRBV5-6 and TRBJ2-5; possibly TRBD1 for D (5 bases). V lost 4 bases, J lost 0 bases, and 10 bases lay in between. Looked up from germline, CDR1 is SGHDT and CDR2 is YYEEEE. The CDR3 is 14 amino acids. CDR3 in DNA: TGTGCCAGCAGCCCGGACATGCACCAAGAGACCCAGTACTTC. Protein sequence: CASSPDMHQETQYF.

The chain joins TRBV15 to TRBJ1-6; 7 bases are a match to TRBD1. This CDR3 has 15 residues. Per germline, CDR1 LNHNV and CDR2 YYDKDF (reference sequence). V lost 0 bases to trimming and J lost 8 bases; unmatched junction nucleotides: 4. The chain's CDR3 is CATSRDYRGDSPLHF. The CDR3 nucleotides are TGTGCCACCAGCAGAGATTACAGGGGCGATTCACCCCTCCACTTT.

Turning to this clonotype: At one of its ends the junction is not consistent with the germline gene, which may arise from a read error. The chain links TRBV27 to TRBJ1-5; TRBD1 might be the D (5 bases). The germline gives CDR1 MNHEY, CDR2 SMNVEV (reference sequence). This CDR3 has 15 amino acids. The CDR3 protein is CTSSFRGAEDQPQHF. CDR3 in DNA: TGTACCAGCAGTTTCCGAGGGGCTGAAGACCAGCCTCAGCATTTT.

This clonotype has at least ten counts. The chain is built from TRBV2 and TRBJ2-1; D is unresolved. Germline V gives CDR1 SNHLY, CDR2 FYNNEI. The ends were cut back, 10 bases at V and 3 bases at J, with 16 bases in the middle. This CDR3 spans 14 amino acids. CDR3 in DNA: TGTGCCACCCCGTTCTACGACAACTACAATGAGCAGTTCTTC. Protein sequence: CATPFYDNYNEQFF.

This clonotype was seen ten or more times. The chain combines TRBV20-1 with TRBJ2-3; tentatively, D is TRBD2 (5 bases). CDR1 DFQATT and CDR2 SNEGSKA come from the germline V gene (reference sequence). Trimming shortened V by 2 bases and J by 0 bases, and 9 bases separated the two germline ends. This CDR3 spans 14 amino acids. The CDR3 region has the DNA TGCAGTGCTAGAACGGGGTTTAGCACAGATACGCAGTATTTT. Protein: CSARTGFSTDTQYF.

The table lists this clonotype with many counts. The genes are TRBV12-3 or TRBV12-4 and TRBJ2-1; tentative D call: TRBD2 (5 bases). This CDR3 contains 14 residues. Trimming removed 7 bases at V and 5 bases at J, with 15 bases between. Here the CDR3 DNA reads TGTGCCAGCAACCCGCCGGGATTACACAATGAGCAGTTCTTC. Amino acid sequence: CASNPPGLHNEQFF.